The 3 T cell receptor beta chains listed next were all sequenced from one sample in a study of blood T cell repertoires in COVID-19. Sequencing was performed with immunoSEQ multiplex PCR; in TCRdb, only in-frame clones are kept and a portion is missing. The sample lists roughly 92,000 clones, 90% occurring once. Sequencing used peripheral blood. The receptors derive from an elderly woman with active or convalescent COVID-19.

The chain uses TRBV3-1 (or the pseudogene TRBV3-2) and TRBJ2-7; D may be TRBD2 (7 bases). V was cut by 0 bases and J by 0 bases, with 12 bases left in between. From germline, CDR1 is LGHDT and CDR2 YNNKEL (reference sequence). CDR3 length: 16 amino acids. The CDR3 DNA reads as TGTGCCAGCAGCCAAGATAGGGGGAGGGTCTCCTACGAGCAGTACTTC. It codes for CASSQDRGRVSYEQYF.

The rearrangement uses TRBV6-2 or TRBV6-3 and TRBJ2-1, with D hard to call. The CDR3 totals 14 residues. The V gene's germline CDR1 is MNHEY and CDR2 SVGEGT. Trimming shortened V by 1 base and J by 4 bases, and 8 bases separated the two germline ends. CDR3 DNA sequence: TGTGCCAGCAGTTACTACAGCCTATACAATGAGCAGTTCTTC. This sequence encodes CASSYYSLYNEQFF.

This clone has a handful of counts. The V and J genes are TRBV6-2 or TRBV6-3 and TRBJ2-7; D is undetermined. V was trimmed by 4 bases and J by 4 bases, leaving 8 bases between them. Germline V gene lookup returns CDR1 MNHEY and CDR2 SVGEGT. CDR3 length: 12 amino acids. The CDR3 here is CASSSAGYEQYF. In nucleotides, the CDR3 is TGTGCCAGCAGTTCGGCAGGATACGAGCAGTACTTC.